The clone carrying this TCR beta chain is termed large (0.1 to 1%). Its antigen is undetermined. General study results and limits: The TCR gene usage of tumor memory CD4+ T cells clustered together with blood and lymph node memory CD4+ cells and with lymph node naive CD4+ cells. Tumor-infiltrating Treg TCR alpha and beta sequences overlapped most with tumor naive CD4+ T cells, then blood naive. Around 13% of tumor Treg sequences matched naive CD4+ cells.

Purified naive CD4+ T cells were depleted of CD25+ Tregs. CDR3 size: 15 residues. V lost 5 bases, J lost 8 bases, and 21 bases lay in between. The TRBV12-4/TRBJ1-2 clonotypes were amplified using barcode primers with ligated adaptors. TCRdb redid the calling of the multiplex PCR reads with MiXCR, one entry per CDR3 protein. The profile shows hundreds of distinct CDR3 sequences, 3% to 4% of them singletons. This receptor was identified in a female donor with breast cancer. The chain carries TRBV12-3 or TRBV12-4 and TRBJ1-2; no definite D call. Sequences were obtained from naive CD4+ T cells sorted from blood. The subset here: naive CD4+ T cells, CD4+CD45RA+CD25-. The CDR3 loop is CASSAAAGTAYGYTF. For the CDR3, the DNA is TGTGCCAGCAGTGCCGCCGCGGGTACAGCATACGGCTACACCTTC.